This T cell receptor (beta chain) was recovered during a study of blood T cell dynamics during melanoma immunotherapy. The repertoire was sequenced with immunoSEQ multiplex PCR; TCRdb's copy has only in-frame clones and lacks some. This table holds some 20,000 clones, about 90% found once. Time point noted: pre-treatment baseline. This clonotype originated in a human donor with melanoma. Sequencing was performed on blood, taken from a patient treated with checkpoint blockade.

The CDR3: CASSTLLGNTIYF. In nucleotides, the CDR3 is TGTGCCAGCAGTACCCTGCTCGGAAACACCATATATTTT. This chain connects TRBV7-8 to TRBJ1-3; D call uncertain. CDR3 length: 13 amino acids. The germline V gene has CDR1 SGHVS and CDR2 FQNEAQ. The germline V and J ends were trimmed by 6 bases and 4 bases, with 10 bases remaining between them.